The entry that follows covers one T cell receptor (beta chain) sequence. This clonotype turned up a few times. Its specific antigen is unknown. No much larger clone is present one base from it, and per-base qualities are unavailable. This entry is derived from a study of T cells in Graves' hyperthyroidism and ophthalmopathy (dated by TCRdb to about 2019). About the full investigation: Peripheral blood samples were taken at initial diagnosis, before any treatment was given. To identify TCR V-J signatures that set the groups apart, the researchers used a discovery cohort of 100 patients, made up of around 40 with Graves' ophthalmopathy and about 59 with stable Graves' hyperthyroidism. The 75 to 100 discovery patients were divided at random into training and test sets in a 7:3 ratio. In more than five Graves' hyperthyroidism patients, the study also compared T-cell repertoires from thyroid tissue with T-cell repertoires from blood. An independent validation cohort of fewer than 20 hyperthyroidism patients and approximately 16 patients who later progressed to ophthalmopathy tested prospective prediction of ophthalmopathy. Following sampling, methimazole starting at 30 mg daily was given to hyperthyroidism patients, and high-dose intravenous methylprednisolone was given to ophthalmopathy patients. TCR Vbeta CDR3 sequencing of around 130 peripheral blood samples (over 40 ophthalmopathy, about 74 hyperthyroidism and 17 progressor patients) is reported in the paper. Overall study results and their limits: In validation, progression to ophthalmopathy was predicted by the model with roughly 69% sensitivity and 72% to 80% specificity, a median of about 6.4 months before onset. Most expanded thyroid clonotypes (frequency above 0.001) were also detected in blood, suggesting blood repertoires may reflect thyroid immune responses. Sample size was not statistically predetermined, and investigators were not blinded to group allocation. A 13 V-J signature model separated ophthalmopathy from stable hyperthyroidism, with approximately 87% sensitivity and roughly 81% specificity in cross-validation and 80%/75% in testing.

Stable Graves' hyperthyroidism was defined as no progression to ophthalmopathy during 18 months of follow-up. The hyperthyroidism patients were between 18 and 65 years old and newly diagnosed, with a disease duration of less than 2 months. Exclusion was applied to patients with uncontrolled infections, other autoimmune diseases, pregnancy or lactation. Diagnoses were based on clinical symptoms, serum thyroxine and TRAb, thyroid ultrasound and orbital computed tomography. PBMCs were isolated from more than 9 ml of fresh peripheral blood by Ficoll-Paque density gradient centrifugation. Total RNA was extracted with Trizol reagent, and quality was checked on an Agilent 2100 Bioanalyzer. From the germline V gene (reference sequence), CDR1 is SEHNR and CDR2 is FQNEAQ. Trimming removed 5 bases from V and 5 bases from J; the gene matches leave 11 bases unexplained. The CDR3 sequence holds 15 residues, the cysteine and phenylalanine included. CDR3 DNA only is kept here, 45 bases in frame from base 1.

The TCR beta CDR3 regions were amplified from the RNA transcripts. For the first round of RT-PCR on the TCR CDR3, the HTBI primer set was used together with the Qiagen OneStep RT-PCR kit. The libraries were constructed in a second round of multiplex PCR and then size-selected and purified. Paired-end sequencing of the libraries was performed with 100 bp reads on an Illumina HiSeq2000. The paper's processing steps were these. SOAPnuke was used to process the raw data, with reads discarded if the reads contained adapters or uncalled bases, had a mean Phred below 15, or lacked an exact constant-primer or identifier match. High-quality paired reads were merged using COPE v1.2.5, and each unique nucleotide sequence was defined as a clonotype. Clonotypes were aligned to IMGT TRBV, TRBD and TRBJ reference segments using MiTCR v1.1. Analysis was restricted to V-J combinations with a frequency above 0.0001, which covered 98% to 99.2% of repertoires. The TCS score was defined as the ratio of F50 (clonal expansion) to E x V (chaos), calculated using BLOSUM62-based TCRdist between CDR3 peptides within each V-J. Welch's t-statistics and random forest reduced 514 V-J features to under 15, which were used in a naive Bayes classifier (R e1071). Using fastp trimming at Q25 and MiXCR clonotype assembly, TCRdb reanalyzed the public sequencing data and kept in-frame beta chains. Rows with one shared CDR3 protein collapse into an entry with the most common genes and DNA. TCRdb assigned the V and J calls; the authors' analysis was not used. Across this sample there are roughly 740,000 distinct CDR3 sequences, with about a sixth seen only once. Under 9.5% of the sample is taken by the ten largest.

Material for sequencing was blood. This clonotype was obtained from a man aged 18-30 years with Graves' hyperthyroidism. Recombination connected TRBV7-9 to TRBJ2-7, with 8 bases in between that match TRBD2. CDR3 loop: CASSAAPSGRHEQYF. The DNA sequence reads TGTGCCAGCAGCGCGGCCCCCAGCGGGAGACACGAGCAGTACTTC.